The present T cell receptor (beta chain) was sequenced within a study of shared clonotypes between healthy human individuals. Study findings and constraints: When naive CD4 clonotypes were compared across a handful of donors, approximately 5% were shared.

This CDR3 region has 13 residues. The V end was cut by 5 bases, the J end by 4 bases, with 11 bases between. Germline CDR1 is MDHEN and CDR2 is SYDVKM. Remarks on this clone: The antigen is unknown.

Terminally differentiated effector memory CD45RA+ cells were excluded from the naive CD8 cells, which were CD45RO-negative and positively selected for CCR7. All participating donors were Caucasian adults from Nashville, Tennessee. Generated by immunoSEQ multiplex PCR, the TCRdb table keeps only in-frame clones and is missing some. The profile covers around 1.9 million clones, with about 92% appearing a single time and roughly 1.8% taken by the ten largest. This TCR came from a man between 18 and 29 years old in good health. Some clones in this sample may be carry-over from other donors' samples. The sequenced sample consisted of naive CD8+ T cells from PBMCs. The chain employs TRBV28 and TRBJ1-2; no definite D call. The DNA of the CDR3 is TGTGCCAGCAGTCTGGGAGAAATCTATGGCTACACCTTC. As protein: CASSLGEIYGYTF.